This T cell receptor beta chain was found in a study of blood T cells in healthy people across ages. Overall study results and limits: Conclusively comparing naive with antigen-experienced cells was impossible with unsorted PBMCs. Nothing was known about donor CMV status, and this possibly confounded expanded clonotype changes.

This clonotype turned up a few times. Its antigen is not known. For the second PCR, which ran for roughly 6 to 11 cycles, a sample-barcoded 5' primer and a J-beta primer mix were used. TCRdb redid the calling of the 5' RACE reads with MiXCR, one entry per CDR3 protein. The top ten clones hold around a fifth of a sample with about 970,000 distinct CDR3 sequences, roughly 50% of them seen once. The CDR3 has 15 amino acids. J lost 2 bases, V lost 4 bases, and 11 bases had no gene match. Germline V CDR1 and CDR2: DFQATT, SNEGSKA (reference sequence). Input material: blood. This receptor was obtained from a woman aged 55-70 years in good health. The J gene is TRBJ2-7, the V gene TRBV20-1; the match to TRBD1 covers 7 bases. The CDR3 reads CSAKRPLQGAYEQYF. The CDR3, as DNA: TGCAGTGCTAAACGACCCCTGCAGGGGGCCTACGAGCAGTACTTC.